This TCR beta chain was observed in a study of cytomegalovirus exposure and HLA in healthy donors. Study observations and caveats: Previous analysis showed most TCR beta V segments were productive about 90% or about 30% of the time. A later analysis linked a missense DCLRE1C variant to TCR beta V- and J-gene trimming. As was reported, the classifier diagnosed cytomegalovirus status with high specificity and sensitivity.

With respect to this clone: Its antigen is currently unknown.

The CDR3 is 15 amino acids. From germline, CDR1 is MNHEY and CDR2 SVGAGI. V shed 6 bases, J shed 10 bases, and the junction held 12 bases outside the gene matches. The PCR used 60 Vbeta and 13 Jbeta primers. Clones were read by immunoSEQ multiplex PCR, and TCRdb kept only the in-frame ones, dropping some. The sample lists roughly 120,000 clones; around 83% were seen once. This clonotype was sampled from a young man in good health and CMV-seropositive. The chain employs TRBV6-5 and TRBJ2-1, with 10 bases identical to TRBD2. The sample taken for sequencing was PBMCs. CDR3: CASSRSGGGIREQFF. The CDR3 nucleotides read TGTGCCAGCAGCCGCAGCGGGGGGGGCATTAGGGAGCAGTTCTTC.